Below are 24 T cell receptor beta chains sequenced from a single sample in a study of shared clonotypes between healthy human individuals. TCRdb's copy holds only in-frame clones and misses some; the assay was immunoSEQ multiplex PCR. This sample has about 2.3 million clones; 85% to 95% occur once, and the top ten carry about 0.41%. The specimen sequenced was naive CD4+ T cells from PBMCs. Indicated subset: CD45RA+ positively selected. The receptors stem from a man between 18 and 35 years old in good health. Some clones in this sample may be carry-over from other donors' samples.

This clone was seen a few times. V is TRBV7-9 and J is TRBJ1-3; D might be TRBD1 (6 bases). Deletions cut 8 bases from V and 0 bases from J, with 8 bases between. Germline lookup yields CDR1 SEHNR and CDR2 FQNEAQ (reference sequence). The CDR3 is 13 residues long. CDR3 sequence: CASGGGSGNTIYF. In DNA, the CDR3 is TGTGCCAGCGGAGGGGGCTCTGGAAACACCATATATTTT. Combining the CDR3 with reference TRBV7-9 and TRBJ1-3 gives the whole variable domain DTGVSQNPRHKITKRGQNVTFRCDPISEHNRLYWYRQTLGQGPEFLTYFQNEAQLEKSRLLSDRFSAERPKGSFSTLEIQRTEQGDSAMYLCASGGGSGNTIYFGEGSWLTVV.

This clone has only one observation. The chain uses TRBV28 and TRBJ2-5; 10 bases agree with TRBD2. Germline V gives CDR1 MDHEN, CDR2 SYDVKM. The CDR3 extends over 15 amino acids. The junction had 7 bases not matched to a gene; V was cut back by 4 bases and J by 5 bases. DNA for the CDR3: TGTGCCAGCAGTTCAAGCGGGAGGGCCGGGGAGACCCAGTACTTC. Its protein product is CASSSSGRAGETQYF.

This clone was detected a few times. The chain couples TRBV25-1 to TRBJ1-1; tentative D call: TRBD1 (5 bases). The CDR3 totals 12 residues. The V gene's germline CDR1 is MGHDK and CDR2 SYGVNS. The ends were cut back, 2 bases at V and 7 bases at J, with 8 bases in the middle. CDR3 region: CASSERTGEAFF. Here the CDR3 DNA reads TGTGCCAGCAGTGAAAGAACAGGTGAAGCTTTCTTT.

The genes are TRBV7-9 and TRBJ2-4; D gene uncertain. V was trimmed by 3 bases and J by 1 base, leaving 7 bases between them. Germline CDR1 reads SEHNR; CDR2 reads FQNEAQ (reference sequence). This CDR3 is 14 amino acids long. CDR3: CASSFGNAKNIQYF. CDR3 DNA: TGTGCCAGCAGCTTTGGAAATGCCAAAAACATTCAGTACTTC.

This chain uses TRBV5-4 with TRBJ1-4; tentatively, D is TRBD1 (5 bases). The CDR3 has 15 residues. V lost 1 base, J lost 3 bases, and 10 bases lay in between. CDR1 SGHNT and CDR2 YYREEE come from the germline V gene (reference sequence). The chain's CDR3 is CASSLTSGANEKLFF. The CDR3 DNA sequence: TGTGCCAGCAGCTTGACATCGGGGGCTAATGAAAAACTGTTTTTT.

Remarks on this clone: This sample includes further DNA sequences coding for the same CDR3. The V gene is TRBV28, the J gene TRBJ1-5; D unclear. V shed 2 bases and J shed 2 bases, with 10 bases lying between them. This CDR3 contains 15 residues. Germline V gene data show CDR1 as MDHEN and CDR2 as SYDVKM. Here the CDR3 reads CASSLRGEGNQPQHF. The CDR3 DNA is TGTGCCAGCAGTTTACGTGGGGAAGGCAATCAGCCCCAGCATTTT.

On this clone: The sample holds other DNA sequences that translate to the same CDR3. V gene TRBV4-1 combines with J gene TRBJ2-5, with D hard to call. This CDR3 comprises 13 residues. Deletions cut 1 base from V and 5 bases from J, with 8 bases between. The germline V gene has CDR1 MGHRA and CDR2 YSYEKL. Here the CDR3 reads CASSQAPLETQYF. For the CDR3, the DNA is TGCGCCAGCAGCCAAGCCCCCCTCGAGACCCAGTACTTC.

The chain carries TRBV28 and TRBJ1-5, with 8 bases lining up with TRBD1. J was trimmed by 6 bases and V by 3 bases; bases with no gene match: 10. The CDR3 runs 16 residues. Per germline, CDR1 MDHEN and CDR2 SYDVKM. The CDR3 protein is CASSFTRTGSGQPQHF. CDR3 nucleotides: TGTGCCAGCAGTTTTACCCGGACAGGGTCGGGTCAGCCCCAGCATTTT.

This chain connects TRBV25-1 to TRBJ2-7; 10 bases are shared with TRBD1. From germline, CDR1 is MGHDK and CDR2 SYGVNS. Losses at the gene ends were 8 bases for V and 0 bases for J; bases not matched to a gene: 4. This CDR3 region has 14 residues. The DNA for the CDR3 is TGTGCCAGCCGGACAGGGGGAAGCTCCTACGAGCAGTACTTC. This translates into CASRTGGSSYEQYF.

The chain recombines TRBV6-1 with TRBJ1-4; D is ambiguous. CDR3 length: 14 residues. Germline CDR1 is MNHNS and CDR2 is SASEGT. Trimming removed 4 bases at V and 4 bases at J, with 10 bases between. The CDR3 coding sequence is TGTGCCAGCAGTGGCGGCGGCGATAATGAAAAACTGTTTTTT. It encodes CASSGGGDNEKLFF.

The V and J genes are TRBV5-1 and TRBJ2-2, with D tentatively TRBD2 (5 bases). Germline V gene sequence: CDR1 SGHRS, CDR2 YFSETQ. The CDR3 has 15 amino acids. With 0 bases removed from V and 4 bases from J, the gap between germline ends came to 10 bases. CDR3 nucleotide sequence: TGCGCCAGCAGCTTGGCCTCTAGCAGCACCGGGGAGCTGTTTTTT. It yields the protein CASSLASSSTGELFF. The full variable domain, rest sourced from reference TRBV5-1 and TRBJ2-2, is KAGVTQTPRYLIKTRGQQVTLSCSPISGHRSVSWYQQTPGQGLQFLFEYFSETQRNKGNFPGRFSGRQFSNSRSEMNVSTLELGDSALYLCASSLASSSTGELFFGEGSRLTVL.

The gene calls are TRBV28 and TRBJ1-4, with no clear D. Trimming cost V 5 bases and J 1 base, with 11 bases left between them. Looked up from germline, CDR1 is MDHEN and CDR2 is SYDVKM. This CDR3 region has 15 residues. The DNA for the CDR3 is TGTGCCAGCAGTCCCTTAGACGGAACTAATGAAAAACTGTTTTTT. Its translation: CASSPLDGTNEKLFF.

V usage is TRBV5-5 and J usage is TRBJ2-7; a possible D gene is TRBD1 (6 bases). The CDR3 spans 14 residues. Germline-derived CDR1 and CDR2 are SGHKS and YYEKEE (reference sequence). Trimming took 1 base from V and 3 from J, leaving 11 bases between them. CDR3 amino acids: CASSLTGTGYEQYF. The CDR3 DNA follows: TGTGCCAGCAGCTTGACAGGGACGGGCTACGAGCAGTACTTC.

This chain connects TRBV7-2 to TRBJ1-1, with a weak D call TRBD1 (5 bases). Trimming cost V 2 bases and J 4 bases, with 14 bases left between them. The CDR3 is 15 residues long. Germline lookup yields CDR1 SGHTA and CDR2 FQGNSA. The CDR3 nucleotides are TGTGCCAGCAGCTTAAATAACGGGGCGCTCACTGAAGCTTTCTTT. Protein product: CASSLNNGALTEAFF. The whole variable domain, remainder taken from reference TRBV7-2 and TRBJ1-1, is GAGVSQSPSNKVTEKGKDVELRCDPISGHTALYWYRQSLGQGLEFLIYFQGNSAPDKSGLPSDRFSAERTGGSVSTLTIQRTQQEDSAVYLCASSLNNGALTEAFFGQGTRLTVV.

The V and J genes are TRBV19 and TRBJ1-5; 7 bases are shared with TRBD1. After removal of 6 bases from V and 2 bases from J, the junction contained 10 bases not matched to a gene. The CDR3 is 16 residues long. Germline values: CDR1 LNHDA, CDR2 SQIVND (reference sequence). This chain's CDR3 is CASSSDRDPGNQPQHF. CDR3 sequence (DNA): TGTGCCAGTAGCAGTGACAGGGACCCGGGCAATCAGCCCCAGCATTTT.

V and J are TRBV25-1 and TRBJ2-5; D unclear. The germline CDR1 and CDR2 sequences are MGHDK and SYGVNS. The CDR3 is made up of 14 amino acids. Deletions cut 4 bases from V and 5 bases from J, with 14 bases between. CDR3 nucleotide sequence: TGTGCCAGCAGTGCCGCAACTGGAACCGAGACCCAGTACTTC. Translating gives CASSAATGTETQYF.

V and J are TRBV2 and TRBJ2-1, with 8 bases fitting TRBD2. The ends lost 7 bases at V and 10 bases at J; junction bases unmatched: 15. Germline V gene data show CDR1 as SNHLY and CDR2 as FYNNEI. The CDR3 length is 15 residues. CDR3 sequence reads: CASIIMASGFREQFF. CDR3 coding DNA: TGTGCCAGCATTATTATGGCTAGCGGGTTCCGGGAGCAGTTCTTC.

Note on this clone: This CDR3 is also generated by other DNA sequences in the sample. In DNA, the CDR3 is TGCGCCAGCAGCCCGGGCACTAGCACAGATACGCAGTATTTT. Protein product: CASSPGTSTDTQYF. This chain uses TRBV5-1 with TRBJ2-3; D not resolved. The CDR3 sequence is 14 residues long. CDR1 and CDR2 (germline): SGHRS, YFSETQ. Trimming took 4 bases from V and 0 from J, leaving 9 bases between them.

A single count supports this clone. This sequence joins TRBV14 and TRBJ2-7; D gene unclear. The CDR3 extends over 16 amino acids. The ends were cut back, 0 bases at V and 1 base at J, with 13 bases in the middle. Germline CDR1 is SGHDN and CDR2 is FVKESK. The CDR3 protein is CASSQDLGQASYEQYF. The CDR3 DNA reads TGTGCCAGCAGCCAAGACCTCGGGCAGGCGTCCTACGAGCAGTACTTC. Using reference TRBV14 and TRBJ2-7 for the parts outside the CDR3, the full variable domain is EAGVTQFPSHSVIEKGQTVTLRCDPISGHDNLYWYRRVMGKEIKFLLHFVKESKQDESGMPNNRFLAERTGGTYSTLKVQPAELEDSGVYFCASSQDLGQASYEQYFGPGTRLTVT.

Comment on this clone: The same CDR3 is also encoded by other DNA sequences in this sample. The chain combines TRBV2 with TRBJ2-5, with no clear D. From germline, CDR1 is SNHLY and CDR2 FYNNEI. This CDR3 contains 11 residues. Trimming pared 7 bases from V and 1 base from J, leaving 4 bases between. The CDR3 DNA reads TGTGCCAGCACCAGCCAAGAGACCCAGTACTTC. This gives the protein CASTSQETQYF.

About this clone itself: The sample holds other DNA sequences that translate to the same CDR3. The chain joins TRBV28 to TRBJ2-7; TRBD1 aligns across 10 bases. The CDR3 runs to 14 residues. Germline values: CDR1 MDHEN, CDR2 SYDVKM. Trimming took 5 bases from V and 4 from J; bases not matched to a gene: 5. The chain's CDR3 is CASSLPGQGYEQYF. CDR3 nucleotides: TGTGCCAGCAGTCTCCCGGGACAGGGGTACGAGCAGTACTTC.

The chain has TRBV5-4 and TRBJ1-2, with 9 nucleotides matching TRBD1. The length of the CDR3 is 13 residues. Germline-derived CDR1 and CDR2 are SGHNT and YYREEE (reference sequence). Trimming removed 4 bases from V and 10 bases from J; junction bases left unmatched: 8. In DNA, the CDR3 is TGTGCCAGCAGCCGGGACAGGGTTTTCGACTACACCTTC. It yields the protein CASSRDRVFDYTF.

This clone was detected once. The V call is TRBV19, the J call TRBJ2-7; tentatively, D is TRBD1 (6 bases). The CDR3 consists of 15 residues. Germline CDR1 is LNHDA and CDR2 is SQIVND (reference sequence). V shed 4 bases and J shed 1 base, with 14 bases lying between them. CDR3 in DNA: TGTGCCAGTAGTACTCAGGGACACCCATCCTACGAGCAGTACTTC. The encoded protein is CASSTQGHPSYEQYF.

Written as DNA, the CDR3 is TGTGCCAGCAGTTTAGGGCCGTTGAGCTCCTACGAGCAGTACTTC. Translating it yields CASSLGPLSSYEQYF. The genes are TRBV28 and TRBJ2-7; D not resolved. CDR3 length: 15 residues. Germline loops: CDR1 MDHEN, CDR2 SYDVKM. Deletions cut 2 bases from V and 0 bases from J, with 11 bases between.